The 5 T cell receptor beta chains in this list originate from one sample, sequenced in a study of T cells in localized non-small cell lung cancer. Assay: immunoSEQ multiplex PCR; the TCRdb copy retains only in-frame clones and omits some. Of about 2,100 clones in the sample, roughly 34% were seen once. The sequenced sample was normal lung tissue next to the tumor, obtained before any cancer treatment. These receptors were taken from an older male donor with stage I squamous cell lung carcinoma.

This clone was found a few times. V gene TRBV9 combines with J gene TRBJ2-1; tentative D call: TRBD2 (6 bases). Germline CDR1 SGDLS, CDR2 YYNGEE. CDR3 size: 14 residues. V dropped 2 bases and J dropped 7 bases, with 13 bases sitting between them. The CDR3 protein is CASSVTAGLNEQFF. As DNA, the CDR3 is TGTGCCAGCAGCGTTACAGCGGGCCTTAATGAGCAGTTCTTC.

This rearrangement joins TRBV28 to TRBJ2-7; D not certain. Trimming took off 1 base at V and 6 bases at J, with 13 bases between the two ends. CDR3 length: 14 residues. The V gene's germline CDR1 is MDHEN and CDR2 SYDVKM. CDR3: CASSLSGDSGEQYF. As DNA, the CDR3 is TGTGCCAGCAGTTTATCAGGCGATTCTGGCGAGCAGTACTTC.

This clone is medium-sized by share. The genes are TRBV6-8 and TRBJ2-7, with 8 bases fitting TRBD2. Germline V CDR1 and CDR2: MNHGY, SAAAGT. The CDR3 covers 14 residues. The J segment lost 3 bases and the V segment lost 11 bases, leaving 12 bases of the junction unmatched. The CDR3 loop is CASRGGPRDYEQYF. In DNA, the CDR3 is TGTGCCTCCCGGGGGGGGCCCCGGGACTACGAGCAGTACTTC.

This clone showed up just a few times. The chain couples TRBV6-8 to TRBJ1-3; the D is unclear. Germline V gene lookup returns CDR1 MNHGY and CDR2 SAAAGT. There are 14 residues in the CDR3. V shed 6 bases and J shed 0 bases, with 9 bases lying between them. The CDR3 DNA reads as TGTGCCAGCAGATCCTCAAGCTCTGGAAACACCATATATTTT. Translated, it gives CASRSSSSGNTIYF.

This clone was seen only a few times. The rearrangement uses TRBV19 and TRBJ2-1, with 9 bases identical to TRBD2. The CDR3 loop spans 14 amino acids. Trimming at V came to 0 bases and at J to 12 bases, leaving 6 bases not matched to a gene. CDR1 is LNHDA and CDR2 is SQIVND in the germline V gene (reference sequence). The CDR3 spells CASSIDPSSGMQFF. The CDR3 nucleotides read TGTGCCAGTAGTATAGATCCCTCTAGCGGGATGCAGTTCTTC.